This T cell receptor (beta chain) was sequenced in a study of tumor and adjacent non-tumor tissue in lung cancer. Germline CDR1 reads MNHNY; CDR2 reads SVGAGI (reference sequence). The CDR3 covers 15 residues. V lost 11 bases, J lost 6 bases, and 14 bases stayed unmatched. The template was RNA from unsorted bulk tissue. This non-tumor lung sample came from over 3 cm beyond the tumor edge. TCRbeta libraries were built with three rounds of nested PCR, modified from ARM-PCR. TCRdb re-called the multiplex PCR reads with MiXCR, one entry per CDR3 protein. The table lists about 110,000 distinct CDR3 sequences, about 63% of them singletons.

The sequencing input was distant non-tumor lung tissue. The V call is TRBV6-6, the J call TRBJ2-1; TRBD1 matches 9 bases. The clonotype comes from a man in his sixties with non-small cell lung cancer. CDR3 region: CAGILGQGSSNEQFF. The CDR3 coding sequence is TGTGCCGGCATCCTGGGACAGGGCAGTTCCAATGAGCAGTTCTTC.